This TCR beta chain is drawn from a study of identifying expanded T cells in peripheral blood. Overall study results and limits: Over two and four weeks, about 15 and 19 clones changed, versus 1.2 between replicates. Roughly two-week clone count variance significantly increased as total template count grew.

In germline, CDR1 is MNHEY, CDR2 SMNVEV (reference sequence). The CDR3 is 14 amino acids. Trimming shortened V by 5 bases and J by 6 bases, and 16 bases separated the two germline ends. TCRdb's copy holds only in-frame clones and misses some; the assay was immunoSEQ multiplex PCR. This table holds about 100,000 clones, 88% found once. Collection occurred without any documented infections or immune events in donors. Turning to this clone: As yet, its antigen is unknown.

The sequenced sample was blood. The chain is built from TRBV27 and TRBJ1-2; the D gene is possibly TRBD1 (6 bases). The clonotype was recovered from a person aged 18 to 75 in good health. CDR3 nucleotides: TGTGCCAGCAGTACCAGACGGCAGGGGAATGGCTACACCTTC. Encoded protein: CASSTRRQGNGYTF.